This T cell receptor (beta chain) is drawn from a study of identical twins (dated by TCRdb to 2016 to 2018). The study in broad terms: The study deep-sequenced TCR alpha and beta repertoires from monozygotic twins, unrelated adults of various ages and cord blood to test whether fetal clonotypes persist. To rule out contamination, the twin experiments were replicated at different times with different library preparation protocols.

The library was built by means of 5' RACE. The instrument given in TCRdb is Illumina HiSeq 2000. A universal primer binding site was introduced by template switching, and a unique molecular identifier was present in the final cDNA, enabling accurate counting of TCR cDNA molecules. Specific primers in the conserved constant-segment region were used to synthesize first-strand cDNA for TCR alpha and beta chains. To control for contamination, every cDNA library was double barcoded, receiving both a SMART-Mk sample barcode and Illumina barcodes. TruSeq adapter sequences, together with Illumina sample barcodes, were added in two successive PCR steps. TCR alpha and beta cDNA libraries were sequenced on the Illumina HiSeq platform with custom primers. In the original analysis: Unique molecular identifiers were extracted from raw reads with MiGEC, and CDR3 positions were determined with MiXCR. For each individual, recombination models were inferred using an EM algorithm with the repgenHMM and IGoR tools. The tcR package in R was used for shared clonotype analysis, with sharing normalized by the product of cloneset sizes. To study raw recombination without the effects of thymic and clonal selection, out-of-frame nonproductive sequences were analyzed. The public reads were reanalyzed by TCRdb: fastp trimming at Q25, MiXCR alignment, in-frame beta chains only. Here each entry gathers all rows of one CDR3 protein and keeps the most common genes and DNA. These V and J calls rely on TCRdb rather than the paper's analysis. The sample data list some 270,000 distinct CDR3 sequences, and approximately 8.6% of these were observed just once. Less than 4% of the sample goes to the ten largest clones.

This clonotype was observed at least ten times. No antigen is known for it. One junction end disagrees with the germline gene, perhaps due to a read error. Including the terminal cysteine and phenylalanine, the CDR3 comprises 16 residues. Left in the record is the CDR3 DNA by itself, 48 bases read in frame from the first base. The germline V gene yields SQVTM for CDR1 and ANQGSEA for CDR2. The paper as a whole reports these results and caveats: Invariant T cells such as MAIT and iNKT could partly confound zero-insertion analyses, though diverse VJ usage argued against this for most clonotypes. The excess sharing between twins in beta out-of-frame sequences was weaker because fewer shared sequences reduced the signal-to-noise ratio. Fewer insertions were carried by abundant cord blood beta clonotypes, a similar but weaker trend appeared in young adult naive repertoires, and no such trend appeared in memory repertoires. Recombination models systematically underestimated out-of-frame TCR alpha sharing in monozygotic twins but agreed with sharing between unrelated individuals. Because the same donors could not be followed over many years, the conclusions relied on cross-sectional statistical analysis. Out-of-frame TCR alpha sequences shared between twins showed an excess of low generation-probability sequences compared with coincidental sharing between unrelated individuals.

All donors were healthy Caucasians. The twin cohort comprised three pairs of female monozygotic twins, all aged roughly 18 to 29 years. Positive isolation kits from Invitrogen were used to isolate the CD4+ and CD8+ T cell populations. The data also belong to a second study, concerning yellow fever vaccine responses in identical twins. As that second study puts it: According to the authors, in identical twins the way T cells responded to vaccination appeared partly convergent and partly personalized. The study precisely tracked vaccine-responding T cell clones in identical twins.

Sequenced: CD8+ T cells sorted from blood. This clonotype was obtained from a woman aged 18-29 years in good health. The sequence links TRBV29-1 to TRBJ2-2; TRBD2 matches 12 bases in the middle. The DNA sequence is as follows: TGCAGCGTAGAAGGTGTCGGGACTAGCGGGACCGGGGAGCTGTTTTTT. The resulting protein is CSVEGVGTSGTGELFF.